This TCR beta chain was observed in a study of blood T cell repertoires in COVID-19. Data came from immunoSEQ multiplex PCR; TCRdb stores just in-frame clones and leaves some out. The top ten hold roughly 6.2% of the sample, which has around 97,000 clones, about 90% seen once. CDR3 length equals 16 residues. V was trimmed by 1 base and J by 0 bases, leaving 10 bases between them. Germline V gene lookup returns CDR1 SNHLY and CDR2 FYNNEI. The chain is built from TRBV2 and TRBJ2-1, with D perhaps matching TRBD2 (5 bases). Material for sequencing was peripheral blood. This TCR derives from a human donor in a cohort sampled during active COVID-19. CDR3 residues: CASSEEEGSSYNEQFF. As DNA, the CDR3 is TGTGCCAGCAGTGAAGAAGAGGGTAGCTCCTACAATGAGCAGTTCTTC.